This T cell receptor (beta chain) derives from a study of monozygotic twins with inflammatory bowel disease. General observations from the study: Healthy twins showed more clonotype sharing with others than IBD patients, especially patients with disease activity.

Via template switching, UMIs carrying a 6-nucleotide sample barcode were introduced. TCRdb reprocessed the 5' RACE reads; each CDR3 protein has one entry and no DNA is given. The sample holds around 370,000 distinct CDR3 sequences. Each donor had 2.5 ml of blood drawn. Whole blood without T cell sorting served as the source of isolated total RNA. A note on this clonotype: Its target is unknown.

Specimen: blood. The sequence derives from a human donor with ulcerative colitis or Crohn's disease, or a healthy co-twin of an affected twin (not recorded which).

The CDR3 loop reads CAISGGKGKTYNEQFF. The chain couples TRBV10-3 to TRBJ2-1; the D gene TCRdb calls, TRBD1, cannot be checked with no DNA. This CDR3 region has 16 residues. Germline CDR1 reads ENHRY; CDR2 reads SYGVKD.